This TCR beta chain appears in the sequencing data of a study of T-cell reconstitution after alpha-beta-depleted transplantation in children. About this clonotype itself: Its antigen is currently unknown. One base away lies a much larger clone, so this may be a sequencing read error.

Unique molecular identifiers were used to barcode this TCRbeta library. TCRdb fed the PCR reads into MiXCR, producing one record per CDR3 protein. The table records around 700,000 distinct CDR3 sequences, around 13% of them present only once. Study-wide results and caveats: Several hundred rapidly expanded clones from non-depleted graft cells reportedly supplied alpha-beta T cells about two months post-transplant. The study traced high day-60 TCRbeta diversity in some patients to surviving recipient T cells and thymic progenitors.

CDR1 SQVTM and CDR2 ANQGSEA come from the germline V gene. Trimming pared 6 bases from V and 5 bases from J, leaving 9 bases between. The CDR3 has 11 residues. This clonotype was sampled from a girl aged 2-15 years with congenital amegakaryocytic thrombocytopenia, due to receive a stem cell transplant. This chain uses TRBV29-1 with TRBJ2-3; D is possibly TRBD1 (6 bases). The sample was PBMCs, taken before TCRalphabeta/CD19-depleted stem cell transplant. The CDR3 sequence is CSVFRGDTQYF. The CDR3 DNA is TGCAGCGTATTCAGGGGAGATACGCAGTATTTT.